The rows below give T cell receptor beta chains drawn from one sample of a study of T cells in Graves' hyperthyroidism and ophthalmopathy. Each CDR3 protein is one row after TCRdb ran MiXCR on the multiplex PCR reads. The sample includes hundreds of thousands of distinct CDR3 sequences, 16% of them seen just once. Sequencing input: blood. The source of these receptors is a young woman with Graves' ophthalmopathy. Each CDR3 is given with its conserved first and last residue. A D gene is named only where the DNA matches it firmly. For some rows the clone size is stated as once, few or many, or as a class when expanded; others skip it.

CDR3aa	CDR3nt	abundance	v_gene	j_gene	len	d_gene
CASNSGGDEQYF	TGTGCCAGCAACAGCGGGGGGGACGAGCAGTACTTC	.	TRBV28	TRBJ2-7	12	TRBD2
CSAKSSRGLAYEQYF	TGCAGTGCTAAGTCAAGCCGTGGACTAGCCTACGAGCAGTACTTC	.	TRBV20-1	TRBJ2-7	15	TRBD2
CASSFHRGQETQYF	TGTGCCAGCAGTTTCCACAGGGGCCAAGAGACCCAGTACTTC	many	TRBV28	TRBJ2-5	14	TRBD1
CASSLVPTGNTEAFF	TGTGCCAGCAGCTTAGTCCCCACAGGGAACACTGAAGCTTTCTTT	many	TRBV7-9	TRBJ1-1	15	.
CASSSGQAFYEQYF	TGCGCCAGCAGCTCGGGACAGGCCTTCTACGAGCAGTACTTC	many	TRBV5-1	TRBJ2-7	14	TRBD1
CASSPTGEDNYGYTF	TGCGCCAGCAGCCCTACAGGGGAGGATAACTATGGCTACACCTTC	many	TRBV5-1	TRBJ1-2	15	TRBD1
CASSQPRAGGGETQYF	TGTGCCAGCAGCCAGCCACGAGCGGGGGGGGGAGAGACCCAGTACTTC	many	TRBV5-8	TRBJ2-5	16	TRBD2
CSVSYPGTSGRSDEQFF	TGCAGCGTCTCCTACCCCGGGACTAGCGGGAGGTCCGATGAGCAGTTCTTC	.	TRBV29-1	TRBJ2-1	17	TRBD2
CAISSGRAYNEQFF	TGTGCCATTAGTAGCGGGAGGGCCTACAATGAGCAGTTCTTC	many	TRBV2	TRBJ2-1	14	TRBD2
CASSITGGTYEQYF	TGTGCCAGTAGTATCACAGGGGGTACCTACGAGCAGTACTTC	.	TRBV19	TRBJ2-7	14	TRBD1
CASNPTVRTSGGETNTGELFF	TGTGCCAGCAACCCAACGGTGAGGACTAGCGGGGGGGAAACGAACACCGGGGAGCTGTTTTTT	.	TRBV28	TRBJ2-2	21	TRBD2
CASSPGPGTDTQYF	TGCGCCAGCAGTCCGGGACCAGGAACAGATACGCAGTATTTT	many	TRBV5-1	TRBJ2-3	14	.
CASKMREYRETQYF	TGTGCCAGCAAAATGCGGGAGTATCGAGAGACCCAGTACTTC	.	TRBV2	TRBJ2-5	14	TRBD2
CAWTGYNSPLHF	TGTGCCTGGACAGGCTATAATTCACCCCTCCACTTT	many	TRBV30	TRBJ1-6	12	.
CASRGGRDTEAFF	TGTGCCAGCAGAGGGGGGAGGGACACTGAAGCTTTCTTT	many	TRBV12-3/TRBV12-4	TRBJ1-1	13	.
CSARRRLAGGYNEQFF	TGCAGTGCTAGGCGTCGACTAGCGGGGGGCTACAATGAGCAGTTCTTC	many	TRBV20-1	TRBJ2-1	16	TRBD2
CASSAGQGYGNTIYF	TGTGCCAGCAGCGCGGGCCAGGGTTATGGAAACACCATATATTTT	.	TRBV9	TRBJ1-3	15	.
CASRPSSGANVLTF	TGTGCCAGCAGACCTAGCTCTGGGGCCAACGTCCTGACTTTC	few	TRBV7-8	TRBJ2-6	14	.
CSVQSTWGSGLAGNEQFF	TGCAGCGTGCAGAGTACCTGGGGGTCAGGGCTAGCGGGAAATGAGCAGTTCTTC	many	TRBV29-1	TRBJ2-1	18	TRBD2
CSAGPQTVNTEAFF	TGCAGTGCCGGACCGCAGACGGTAAACACTGAAGCTTTCTTT	many	TRBV20-1	TRBJ1-1	14	.
CSALYPRDRGTNEQYF	TGCAGTGCTCTCTACCCCCGGGACAGGGGAACGAACGAGCAGTACTTC	.	TRBV20-1	TRBJ2-7	16	TRBD1
CASNLLTSGTYEQYF	TGTGCCAGCAACTTATTGACTAGCGGGACCTACGAGCAGTACTTC	many	TRBV2	TRBJ2-7	15	TRBD2
CSATPTDRNGYTF	TGCAGTGCAACACCGACAGATAGAAACGGCTACACCTTC	many	TRBV20-1	TRBJ1-2	13	.
CASSSPDRFNYGYTF	TGTGCCAGCAGTTCCCCTGACCGATTTAACTATGGCTACACCTTC	many	TRBV12-3/TRBV12-4	TRBJ1-2	15	.
CASSLVGSGEQYF	TGTGCCAGCAGCTTAGTCGGTTCGGGCGAGCAGTACTTC	.	TRBV11-2	TRBJ2-7	13	.
CATSRDGTAGNTIYF	TGTGCCACCAGCAGAGATGGGACAGCCGGAAACACCATATATTTT	few	TRBV15	TRBJ1-3	15	TRBD1
CSSRRAGVTGELFF	TGCAGTTCACGGAGAGCAGGGGTCACCGGGGAGCTGTTTTTT	few	TRBV20-1	TRBJ2-2	14	.
CSVAGQGDFGYTF	TGCAGTGTAGCGGGACAGGGGGATTTTGGCTACACCTTC	many	TRBV20-1	TRBJ1-2	13	TRBD1
CASSSTGTGAEAFF	TGCGCCAGCAGCTCCACCGGGACGGGGGCTGAAGCTTTCTTT	many	TRBV5-1	TRBJ1-1	14	.
CASSLDSRGGTSGAYFPYEQYF	TGTGCCAGCAGCTTAGACTCCCGAGGGGGGACTAGCGGGGCCTATTTCCCCTACGAGCAGTACTTC	.	TRBV28	TRBJ2-7	22	TRBD2
CASSSSRRLAGAGETQYF	TGTGCCAGCAGCTCCTCCCGAAGACTAGCGGGGGCCGGGGAGACCCAGTACTTC	.	TRBV11-2	TRBJ2-5	18	TRBD2
CAWSFSTGGRTYEQHF	TGTGCCTGGAGTTTCTCCACAGGGGGAAGAACCTACGAGCAGCACTTC	.	TRBV30	TRBJ2-7	16	TRBD1